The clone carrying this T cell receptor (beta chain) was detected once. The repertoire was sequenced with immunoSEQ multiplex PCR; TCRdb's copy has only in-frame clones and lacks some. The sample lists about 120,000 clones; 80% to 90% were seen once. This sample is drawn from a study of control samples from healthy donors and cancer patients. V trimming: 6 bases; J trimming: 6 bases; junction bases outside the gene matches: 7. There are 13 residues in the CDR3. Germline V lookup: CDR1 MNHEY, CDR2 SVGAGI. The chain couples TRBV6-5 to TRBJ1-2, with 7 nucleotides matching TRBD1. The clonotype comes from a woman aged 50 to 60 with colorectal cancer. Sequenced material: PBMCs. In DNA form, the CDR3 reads TGTGCCAGCAGGAAACAGGGGACTAATGGCTACACCTTC. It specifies CASRKQGTNGYTF.